The 14 T cell receptor beta chains below all came from one sample that was sequenced in a study of T cells expressing NK-cell markers. With the 5' RACE reads reprocessed, TCRdb shows one record per CDR3 protein and no DNA. This sample's table has tens of thousands of distinct CDR3 sequences. The sequenced material came from blood T cells: a sorted CD56 or NKG2C T cell subset, CD4+ or CD8+ T cells, or bulk PBMC T cells (not recorded which). The receptors originated from a woman aged 18-69 years in good health.

This chain joins TRBV20-1 and TRBJ2-7. The CDR3 runs 11 residues. Germline CDR1 reads DFQATT; CDR2 reads SNEGSKA (reference sequence). The CDR3 spells CSARVFSEQYF.

The V call is TRBV3-1, the J call TRBJ2-1. Germline V gives CDR1 LGHDT, CDR2 YNNKEL (reference sequence). CDR3 length equals 15 residues. The CDR3 sequence: CASSQDVGSGNEQFF.

The CDR3 reads CASSYSRGESNQPQHF. The chain is built from TRBV6-5 and TRBJ1-5; TCRdb outputs TRBD1, but without DNA this stays unchecked. This CDR3 is 16 amino acids long. Per germline, CDR1 MNHEY and CDR2 SVGAGI.

V usage is TRBV2 and J usage is TRBJ2-1. The CDR3 is 12 residues long. CDR1 and CDR2 (germline): SNHLY, FYNNEI. The CDR3: CASSDSYNEQFF.

The rearrangement uses TRBV2 and TRBJ2-5; TCRdb indicates TRBD1, and absent DNA this call remains unverified. The germline V gene encodes CDR1 SNHLY and CDR2 FYNNEI. The CDR3 totals 15 residues. This CDR3 reads CASSLGQSSGETQYF. Using reference TRBV2 and TRBJ2-5 for the parts outside the CDR3, the full variable domain is EPEVTQTPSHQVTQMGQEVILRCVPISNHLYFYWYRQILGQKVEFLVSFYNNEISEKSEIFDDQFSVERPDGSNFTLKIRSTKLEDSAMYFCASSLGQSSGETQYFGPGTRLLVL.

The chain has TRBV4-1 and TRBJ2-7; TCRdb reports TRBD1, a call that lacks DNA to check it against. Germline CDR1 and CDR2: MGHRA and YSYEKL. The CDR3 contains 15 residues. This CDR3 is CASSPTDNPSYEQYF.

The gene calls are TRBV9 and TRBJ2-1; TCRdb reports TRBD2, a call that lacks DNA to check it against. The CDR3 has 15 residues. Germline CDR1 is SGDLS and CDR2 is YYNGEE. The CDR3 sequence: CASSVERDTYNEQFF.

The chain carries TRBV20-1 and TRBJ2-5; TCRdb returns TRBD1, unconfirmable since there is no DNA. The CDR3 extends over 13 amino acids. Germline loops: CDR1 DFQATT, CDR2 SNEGSKA (reference sequence). CDR3 residues: CSASGGRGETQYF.

The V gene is TRBV6-5, the J gene TRBJ2-7; TCRdb gives TRBD1 as the D gene, but with no DNA this cannot be confirmed. CDR3 length: 14 amino acids. CDR1 is MNHEY and CDR2 is SVGAGI in the germline V gene. The CDR3 region is CASSYDGQTYEQYF.

J is TRBJ2-3 and V is TRBV12-3 or TRBV12-4; TCRdb proposes TRBD2, but this gene call is untestable without DNA. The CDR3 totals 16 residues. The CDR3: CASSLRPAGSTDTQYF.

This chain connects TRBV6-1 to TRBJ2-2; lacking DNA, the TRBD2 call made by TCRdb goes unchecked. This CDR3 comprises 14 residues. Germline-derived CDR1 and CDR2 are MNHNS and SASEGT. The CDR3 protein is CASSSTTRTGELFF.

The chain links TRBV5-1 to TRBJ2-3; as DNA is missing, the TRBD2 call by TCRdb cannot be tested. This CDR3 has 16 residues. Germline-derived CDR1 and CDR2 are SGHRS and YFSETQ. CDR3 amino acids: CASSPYGRASTDTQYF.

The chain uses TRBV20-1 and TRBJ1-6; TCRdb indicates TRBD1, and absent DNA this call remains unverified. Per germline, CDR1 DFQATT and CDR2 SNEGSKA (reference sequence). This CDR3 is built from 14 residues. This chain's CDR3 is CSAILGQGASPLHF.

The J gene is TRBJ2-5, the V gene TRBV27; TCRdb names TRBD2, which stays unverified in the absence of DNA. Germline lookup yields CDR1 MNHEY and CDR2 SMNVEV (reference sequence). CDR3 length: 13 amino acids. The CDR3 protein is CASLVEGKETQYF.